Following are 32 T cell receptor beta chains from one sample sequenced in a study of monozygotic twins with inflammatory bowel disease. After re-calling the 5' RACE reads, TCRdb lists one entry per CDR3 protein, DNA absent. This listing includes more than 300,000 distinct CDR3 sequences. The sample comprised blood. All receptors derive from a human donor with ulcerative colitis or Crohn's disease, or a healthy co-twin of an affected twin (not recorded which).

The genes are TRBV18 and TRBJ1-2. This CDR3 region has 12 residues. Germline V CDR1 and CDR2: KGHSH, LQKENI. CDR3: CASSPRISSYTF. The variable domain in full, completed from reference TRBV18 and TRBJ1-2, reads NAGVMQNPRHLVRRRGQEARLRCSPMKGHSHVYWYRQLPEEGLKFMVYLQKENIIDESGMPKERFSAEFPKEGPSILRIQQVVRGDSAAYFCASSPRISSYTFGSGTRLTVV.

The chain joins TRBV9 to TRBJ1-1. The CDR3 is made up of 13 amino acids. Germline CDR1 and CDR2: SGDLS and YYNGEE. The CDR3 is CATLHGQNTEAFF.

This CDR3 is CASSLKTVNTEAFF. The chain carries TRBV5-1 and TRBJ1-1; TCRdb's D gene call, TRBD1, goes unchecked for lack of DNA. CDR3 length equals 14 residues. Per the germline V gene, CDR1 is SGHRS and CDR2 is YFSETQ.

The chain is built from TRBV6-2 or TRBV6-3 and TRBJ2-7. CDR3 length equals 14 residues. Germline V lookup: CDR1 MNHEY, CDR2 SVGEGT. CDR3 protein: CASSQIQRSYEQYF.

The chain uses TRBV18 and TRBJ2-1. The CDR3 covers 16 residues. The V gene's germline CDR1 is KGHSH and CDR2 LQKENI. The CDR3 spells CASSPPLKVTYNEQFF.

This chain connects TRBV12-5 to TRBJ2-1; TCRdb indicates TRBD1, and absent DNA this call remains unverified. CDR3 length: 16 residues. The germline V gene has CDR1 LGHNT and CDR2 FRNRAP. The CDR3: CASGLHDSPRGGEQFF.

The CDR3 loop reads CAIRPEATGELFF. The chain links TRBV10-3 to TRBJ2-2; TCRdb returns TRBD2, unconfirmable since there is no DNA. The CDR3 runs 13 residues. Germline V gives CDR1 ENHRY, CDR2 SYGVKD.

V gene TRBV27 combines with J gene TRBJ2-1; the TRBD2 assignment by TCRdb is unverifiable without DNA. The CDR3 loop spans 19 amino acids. Germline CDR1 reads MNHEY; CDR2 reads SMNVEV (reference sequence). CDR3 in amino acids: CASRPARGLAASSYNEQFF.

CDR3 loop: CSVVLTGFNEKLFF. V usage is TRBV29-1 and J usage is TRBJ1-4; TCRdb designates TRBD1, a call that cannot be tested without DNA. Germline V gene lookup returns CDR1 SQVTM and CDR2 ANQGSEA. This CDR3 is 14 amino acids long.

V is TRBV18 and J is TRBJ2-3; TCRdb's D call, TRBD2, is unchecked because there is no DNA. The CDR3 runs 15 residues. CDR1 and CDR2 from the germline V gene are KGHSH and LQKENI. The CDR3 is CASSPPSGGADTQYF.

V gene TRBV20-1 combines with J gene TRBJ2-1; checking the TCRdb D call of TRBD2 is not possible without DNA. Germline V gives CDR1 DFQATT, CDR2 SNEGSKA (reference sequence). This CDR3 has 13 amino acids. CDR3 loop: CSAPKTTSYEQFF.

This chain uses TRBV12-3 or TRBV12-4 with TRBJ1-5; TCRdb indicates TRBD1, and absent DNA this call remains unverified. The CDR3 consists of 15 residues. The CDR3 protein is CASSLGQGLYQPQHF.

This sequence joins TRBV7-2 and TRBJ1-6; lacking DNA, the TRBD1 call made by TCRdb goes unchecked. The CDR3 spans 12 residues. Germline CDR1 SGHTA, CDR2 FQGNSA. Here the CDR3 reads CASSLTGHNTHF.

The J gene is TRBJ2-2, the V gene TRBV5-1; there is no DNA to check the TCRdb D call of TRBD1. CDR3 length: 16 residues. Looked up from germline, CDR1 is SGHRS and CDR2 is YFSETQ. This chain's CDR3 is CASSLAGDPNTGELFF.

V and J are TRBV5-1 and TRBJ2-3; TCRdb proposes TRBD2, but this gene call is untestable without DNA. This CDR3 has 17 amino acids. Germline CDR1 and CDR2: SGHRS and YFSETQ. Here the CDR3 reads CASSLAETRRATDTQYF.

The chain is built from TRBV7-2 and TRBJ2-1. This CDR3 has 13 residues. CDR1 SGHTA and CDR2 FQGNSA come from the germline V gene. This chain's CDR3 is CATELSSYNEQFF.

This sequence joins TRBV4-3 and TRBJ2-7; lacking DNA, the TRBD1 call made by TCRdb goes unchecked. Germline V CDR1 and CDR2: LGHNA, YSLEER. This CDR3 contains 15 residues. This CDR3 reads CASSQDGGGLYEQYF.

The chain joins TRBV11-3 to TRBJ2-3; as DNA is missing, the TRBD2 call by TCRdb cannot be tested. This CDR3 is 14 amino acids long. The V gene's germline CDR1 is SGHNT and CDR2 YENEEA. CDR3 protein: CASSPRLGADTQYF.

V usage is TRBV20-1 and J usage is TRBJ1-1; TCRdb's D call, TRBD1, is unchecked because there is no DNA. The CDR3 extends over 11 amino acids. The germline V gene encodes CDR1 DFQATT and CDR2 SNEGSKA (reference sequence). The CDR3 is CSARLGRGAFF.

The chain combines TRBV12-3 or TRBV12-4 with TRBJ2-7. The CDR3 has 13 amino acids. The CDR3 loop reads CASSLVAFGEQYF.

The gene calls are TRBV24-1 and TRBJ2-1; TCRdb designates TRBD2, a call that cannot be tested without DNA. The CDR3 sequence is 16 residues long. CDR1 KGHDR and CDR2 SFDVKD come from the germline V gene. The CDR3 loop reads CATSDPDPLSYNEQFF.

The chain is built from TRBV7-8 and TRBJ2-1. The CDR3 has 15 amino acids. Per germline, CDR1 SGHVS and CDR2 FQNEAQ. The CDR3 protein is CASSFHGDSYDEQFF.

The rearrangement links TRBV28 to TRBJ2-1. The germline CDR1 and CDR2 sequences are MDHEN and SYDVKM. The CDR3 contains 12 residues. Here the CDR3 reads CASSLVYNEQFF. Full variable domain (rest looked up from reference TRBV28 and TRBJ2-1): DVKVTQSSRYLVKRTGEKVFLECVQDMDHENMFWYRQDPGLGLRLIYFSYDVKMKEKGDIPEGYSVSREKKERFSLILESASTNQTSMYLCASSLVYNEQFFGPGTRLTVL.

The chain uses TRBV6-1 and TRBJ2-1; lacking DNA, the TRBD2 call made by TCRdb goes unchecked. The CDR3 spans 13 residues. CDR1 and CDR2 (germline): MNHNS, SASEGT. The CDR3 sequence is CASSSTRVGEQFF.

This chain joins TRBV5-5 and TRBJ2-5. Germline CDR1 reads SGHKS; CDR2 reads YYEKEE (reference sequence). The CDR3 length is 13 residues. CDR3 sequence reads: CASSKGLQETQYF.

V usage is TRBV29-1 and J usage is TRBJ2-2; the TRBD1 assignment by TCRdb is unverifiable without DNA. The length of the CDR3 is 14 residues. The V gene's germline CDR1 is SQVTM and CDR2 ANQGSEA. The CDR3 loop is CSVAFRGLGGELFF.

The chain employs TRBV6-2 or TRBV6-3 and TRBJ2-1; without DNA, the TCRdb call of TRBD2 cannot be checked. Germline V CDR1 and CDR2: MNHEY, SVGEGT. There are 17 residues in the CDR3. CDR3 sequence: CATLEGSGRRTYNEQFF.

V gene TRBV4-3 combines with J gene TRBJ2-6. In germline, CDR1 is LGHNA, CDR2 YSLEER. This CDR3 has 14 residues. The CDR3 sequence is CASSGISGANVLTF.

The gene calls are TRBV4-3 and TRBJ2-5. The CDR3 contains 14 residues. CDR1 and CDR2 from the germline V gene are LGHNA and YSLEER. CDR3 loop: CASSSRRGQETQYF.

The chain is built from TRBV30 and TRBJ2-3; TCRdb's D call, TRBD2, is unchecked because there is no DNA. The CDR3 runs 15 residues. Germline CDR1 reads GTSNPN; CDR2 reads SVGIG (reference sequence). The chain's CDR3 is CAWSGGAGLADTQYF.

The chain uses TRBV5-6 and TRBJ2-3. CDR1 is SGHDT and CDR2 is YYEEEE in the germline V gene. CDR3 length equals 14 residues. Here the CDR3 reads CASSTDPSTDTQYF.

The J gene is TRBJ2-1, the V gene TRBV2; the TCRdb call, TRBD2, lacks DNA for checking. The CDR3 extends over 14 amino acids. Germline V lookup: CDR1 SNHLY, CDR2 FYNNEI. The CDR3 reads CASNLLAGGNEQFF.